This T cell receptor beta chain came from a study of blood T cell repertoires in COVID-19. Study overall: Donors in the United States, Italy and Spain gave samples during acute or convalescent COVID-19. Sample material is recorded as cDNA or gDNA derived from T cells, B-cell-depleted T cells, or PBMCs.

Measured with immunoSEQ multiplex PCR; TCRdb has only the in-frame clones, and not every one. The data contain about 260,000 clones, nearly 90% of them seen just once; the ten biggest clones take up around 0.7%. This CDR3 has 17 amino acids. Germline values: CDR1 GTSNPN, CDR2 SVGIG (reference sequence). V lost 0 bases, J lost 7 bases, and 14 bases stayed unmatched. This clonotype was sampled from a human donor in a cohort sampled during active COVID-19. The sequenced material came from peripheral blood. The genes are TRBV30 and TRBJ1-4; 7 bases are shared with TRBD1. The CDR3 loop reads CAWSVAFTGVLGEKLFF. The DNA for the CDR3 is TGTGCCTGGAGTGTAGCTTTTACAGGGGTCTTAGGTGAAAAACTGTTTTTT. The full variable domain, its missing parts supplied by reference TRBV30 and TRBJ1-4, is SQTIHQWPATLVQPVGSPLSLECTVEGTSNPNLYWYRQAAGRGLQLLFYSVGIGQISSEVPQNLSASRPQDRQFILSSKKLLLSDSGFYLCAWSVAFTGVLGEKLFFGSGTQLSVL.